The rows below give T cell receptor beta chains drawn from one sample of a study of spatial heterogeneity in lung cancer. MiXCR was run by TCRdb on the 5' RACE reads, yielding one entry per CDR3 protein. The sample lists 8,500 to 10,000 distinct CDR3 sequences, about 54% seen once, with 25% to 30% in the top ten. Sample: lung tumor tissue, taken at surgery. Source of these receptors: a female donor with early-stage non-small cell lung cancer. Each CDR3 is given with its conserved first and last residue. A D gene is named only where the DNA matches it firmly. Expanded clones are given a class, and other clones once, few, many or no size at all.

J | V | D | size | CDR3 | DNA
TRBJ2-5 | TRBV7-2 | NA | NA | CASSWGGSDQETQYF | TGTGCCAGCAGCTGGGGGGGCTCGGACCAAGAGACCCAGTACTTC
TRBJ2-7 | TRBV20-1 | TRBD2 | NA | CSAKLGTNYEQYF | TGCAGTGCTAAGCTCGGGACTAACTACGAGCAGTACTTC
TRBJ2-7 | TRBV3-1 | NA | NA | CASSHQGFTYEQYF | TGTGCCAGCAGCCATCAGGGCTTCACCTACGAGCAGTACTTC
TRBJ2-1 | TRBV6-1 | NA | NA | CASILDPRGEQFF | TGTGCCAGCATCCTAGACCCCAGAGGTGAGCAGTTCTTC
TRBJ2-7 | TRBV20-1 | NA | few | CSAEAGRGSYEQYF | TGCAGTGCCGAGGCGGGACGGGGGTCCTACGAGCAGTACTTC
TRBJ1-1 | TRBV12-3/TRBV12-4 | TRBD1 | NA | CASSLMGTGGRTEAFF | TGTGCCAGCAGTTTAATGGGGACAGGGGGGAGGACTGAAGCTTTCTTT
TRBJ1-1 | TRBV5-1 | NA | large | CASSLGTVQNTEAFF | TGCGCCAGCAGCTTGGGGACAGTTCAGAACACTGAAGCTTTCTTT
TRBJ2-7 | TRBV15 | NA | few | CATSREGTSSYEQYF | TGTGCCACCAGCAGAGAGGGCACCTCCTCCTACGAGCAGTACTTC
TRBJ1-2 | TRBV20-1 | NA | once | CSARQGYSTYGYTF | TGCAGTGCTAGACAAGGTTACAGCACCTATGGCTACACCTTC
TRBJ2-2 | TRBV20-1 | TRBD1 | NA | CSATGGNIGELFF | TGCAGTGCTACAGGGGGCAATATCGGGGAGCTGTTTTTT
TRBJ1-1 | TRBV7-9 | NA | NA | CASSLIARTRVGERAFF | TGTGCCAGCAGCTTAATCGCTCGGACAAGAGTCGGGGAGAGGGCTTTCTTT
TRBJ1-6 | TRBV20-1 | NA | NA | CSAQTGLGDSPLHF | TGCAGTGCTCAAACAGGGTTAGGTGATTCACCCCTCCACTTT
TRBJ1-2 | TRBV12-3/TRBV12-4 | NA | NA | CASSFSRDYGYTF | TGTGCCAGCAGTTTTAGCAGGGACTATGGCTACACCTTC
TRBJ1-5 | TRBV7-2 | NA | NA | CASSWTSIANQPQHF | TGTGCCAGCAGCTGGACCTCGATAGCAAATCAGCCCCAGCATTTT
TRBJ2-3 | TRBV20-1 | TRBD1 | NA | CSANRGTDTQYF | TGCAGTGCCAACAGGGGGACAGATACGCAGTATTTT
TRBJ2-7 | TRBV7-9 | TRBD1 | NA | CASSLNRGISEQYF | TGTGCCAGCAGCTTAAACAGGGGTATCTCCGAGCAGTACTTC
TRBJ2-1 | TRBV28 | NA | NA | CASSFPGQGFGEQFF | TGTGCCAGCAGTTTCCCGGGACAAGGGTTCGGTGAGCAGTTCTTC
TRBJ1-1 | TRBV12-3/TRBV12-4 | TRBD1 | NA | CASSPDRVRRGAFF | TGTGCCAGCAGCCCAGACAGGGTGAGGAGGGGAGCTTTCTTT
TRBJ2-5 | TRBV6-5 | NA | medium-sized | CASSYGSGETQYF | TGTGCCAGCAGTTACGGGAGCGGGGAGACCCAGTACTTC
TRBJ2-3 | TRBV12-3/TRBV12-4 | NA | NA | CASNDWSDTQYF | TGTGCCAGCAATGACTGGTCAGATACGCAGTATTTT
TRBJ2-1 | TRBV5-1 | NA | NA | CASSLDSGVSYNEQFF | TGCGCCAGCAGCTTGGACTCGGGGGTATCCTACAATGAGCAGTTCTTC
TRBJ2-1 | TRBV27 | NA | NA | CASSWGNEQFF | TGTGCCAGCAGTTGGGGGAATGAGCAGTTCTTC
TRBJ1-6 | TRBV7-8 | NA | NA | CASSRRRDGINSPLHF | TGTGCCAGCAGCCGCCGCCGGGACGGGATTAATTCACCCCTCCACTTT
TRBJ1-1 | TRBV7-2 | NA | NA | CASSPGGGVATEAFF | TGTGCCAGCAGCCCGGGAGGAGGGGTGGCCACTGAAGCTTTCTTT
TRBJ2-3 | TRBV20-1 | NA | NA | CSARDPRGGRDTQYF | TGCAGTGCTAGAGATCCGAGGGGGGGCCGTGATACGCAGTATTTT
TRBJ2-3 | TRBV18 | NA | few | CASSSSTDTQYF | TGTGCCAGCTCATCCTCTACAGATACGCAGTATTTT
TRBJ2-7 | TRBV3-1 | NA | NA | CASSRGARSYEQYF | TGTGCCAGCAGTAGGGGGGCCCGATCCTACGAGCAGTACTTC
TRBJ2-5 | TRBV5-1 | NA | NA | CASSLGSIEETQYF | TGCGCCAGCAGCTTAGGTAGTATTGAAGAGACCCAGTACTTC
TRBJ1-1 | TRBV18 | NA | NA | CASSPPRGPNTEAFF | TGTGCCAGCTCACCACCGCGGGGGCCGAACACTGAAGCTTTCTTT
TRBJ2-6 | TRBV7-8 | NA | NA | CASSLQRSGANVLTF | TGTGCCAGCAGCTTACAGCGCTCTGGGGCCAACGTCCTGACTTTC
TRBJ2-3 | TRBV20-1 | NA | NA | CSARPPGRAADTQYF | TGCAGTGCTAGACCCCCGGGTAGGGCGGCAGATACGCAGTATTTT
TRBJ2-5 | TRBV10-2 | TRBD2 | few | CASRSGGQETQYF | TGCGCCAGCAGGTCGGGGGGTCAAGAGACCCAGTACTTC
TRBJ2-6 | TRBV7-9 | NA | NA | CASSSFGANVLTF | TGTGCCAGCAGCTCCTTTGGGGCCAACGTCCTGACTTTC
TRBJ1-1 | TRBV7-2 | TRBD1 | NA | CASSIGGTGSEAFF | TGTGCCAGCAGCATCGGCGGGACAGGGTCTGAAGCTTTCTTT
TRBJ2-3 | TRBV5-1 | TRBD2 | NA | CASSSFVSPGGPDTQYF | TGCGCCAGCAGCTCTTTTGTTAGTCCGGGGGGGCCAGATACGCAGTATTTT
TRBJ2-2 | TRBV20-1 | NA | once | CSVLEGMVSGELFF | TGCAGTGTCCTTGAAGGGATGGTGAGCGGGGAGCTGTTTTTT
TRBJ2-3 | TRBV6-6 | TRBD2 | NA | CASSQRRGATDTQYF | TGTGCCAGCAGCCAGAGGCGGGGGGCCACAGATACGCAGTATTTT
TRBJ1-2 | TRBV7-2 | NA | NA | CASSLQVENIGYTF | TGTGCCAGCAGCTTACAGGTCGAGAATATCGGCTACACCTTC
TRBJ1-4 | TRBV7-9 | NA | NA | CASSWGTPASEKLFF | TGTGCCAGCAGCTGGGGGACTCCTGCAAGTGAAAAACTGTTTTTT
TRBJ1-2 | TRBV12-3/TRBV12-4 | TRBD1 | NA | CASSTGTGGTGYTF | TGTGCCAGCAGCACCGGGACAGGGGGCACTGGCTACACCTTC
TRBJ1-1 | TRBV3-1 | TRBD1 | few | CASSHGNRGYNTEAFF | TGTGCCAGCAGCCATGGCAACAGGGGCTATAACACTGAAGCTTTCTTT
TRBJ2-5 | TRBV20-1 | NA | NA | CSAQGQETQYF | TGCAGTGCTCAGGGCCAAGAGACCCAGTACTTC
TRBJ1-2 | TRBV7-2 | NA | NA | CASSSRQGSNYGYTF | TGTGCCAGCAGCTCCCGGCAAGGCTCTAACTATGGCTACACCTTC